Included here is one T cell receptor beta chain sequence, with context. The target antigen is unknown. This PCR relied on a set of 60 Vbeta primers and 13 Jbeta primers. This table comes from immunoSEQ multiplex PCR, and its TCRdb copy is limited to in-frame clones, with some not included. This table holds some 67,000 clones, roughly 80% found once. The data belong to a study of cytomegalovirus exposure and HLA in healthy donors. General study findings and limits: When presence/absence was analysed, sequencing depth was taken to be roughly uniform across donors.

In germline, CDR1 is SGHNT, CDR2 YYREEE (reference sequence). J was trimmed by 4 bases and V by 5 bases; bases with no gene match: 9. The CDR3 runs to 15 residues. Donors were nominally healthy when sampled, though unrecorded immune exposures were likely. This chain connects TRBV5-4 to TRBJ1-3; TRBD1 aligns across 7 bases. The TCR was taken from a man aged 55 to 70 in good health and CMV-seropositive. Sequencing was performed on PBMCs. The CDR3 nucleotides read TGTGCCAGCAGTTTTGAACAGGGGATCGGAAACACCATATATTTT. This sequence encodes CASSFEQGIGNTIYF.